A selection of T cell receptor beta chains follows, all from one sample in a study of T cell changes during pregnancy in multiple sclerosis. The repertoire was sequenced with immunoSEQ multiplex PCR; TCRdb's copy has only in-frame clones and lacks some. In the table there are around 56,000 clones, about nine tenths of which are singletons. The source material was CD4+ T cells from peripheral blood mononuclear cells, sampled in the third trimester of pregnancy. These receptors all come from a female donor with multiple sclerosis, enrolled in a pregnancy study. CDR3s include the opening cysteine and the closing phenylalanine or tryptophan. A D gene is named only where the DNA matches it firmly. Where a row states a size, it is once, few, many or the class of an expanded clone; other rows omit it.

cdr3_nt cdr3_aa j_call clone_size v_call d_call cdr3_length
TGTGCCAGCAGTTTCTACGGGGCGGGGGCCCCAGATGGCTACACCTTC CASSFYGAGAPDGYTF TRBJ1-2 NA TRBV27 NA 16
TGTGCCAGCAGCGTGGGACAGAGACAAGAGACCCAGTACTTC CASSVGQRQETQYF TRBJ2-5 NA TRBV5-8 TRBD1 14
TGCGCCAGCAGCCGGGAGCCGACAGGGTACCAAATGGAGCAGTACTTC CASSREPTGYQMEQYF TRBJ2-7 NA TRBV4-3 TRBD1 16
TGTGCCTGGAGCATGTACGGACTTCCGGAGACCCAGTACTTC CAWSMYGLPETQYF TRBJ2-5 NA TRBV30 NA 14
TGTGCCAGCAGTGAATTTATAACAGAGTCTAGCAATCAGCCCCAGCATTTT CASSEFITESSNQPQHF TRBJ1-5 NA TRBV2 NA 17
TGCGCCAGCAGTGAGTCCCTCGTCTATGGCTACACCTTC CASSESLVYGYTF TRBJ1-2 NA TRBV10-2 NA 13
TGCGCCAGCAGCCAAGTCTCCCGACTAGCGGGGGCCACAGATACGCAGTATTTT CASSQVSRLAGATDTQYF TRBJ2-3 NA TRBV4-1 TRBD2 18
TGTGCCAGCAGTGAAGGGGCAGGGGTTAAACTGTTTTTT CASSEGAGVKLFF TRBJ1-4 NA TRBV6-1 NA 13
TGTGCCACCAGCCCTGGAATAAAAAGAGGGCATGGCTACACCTTC CATSPGIKRGHGYTF TRBJ1-2 NA TRBV15 NA 15
TGCGCCAGCAGCTTGGGAACTAGCACAGATACGCAGTATTTT CASSLGTSTDTQYF TRBJ2-3 NA TRBV5-1 NA 14
TGCGCCAGCAGCCAAGGGGCTAGCGGGAGCCGTTCGACGAACACCGGGGAGCTGTTTTTT CASSQGASGSRSTNTGELFF TRBJ2-2 NA TRBV4-1 TRBD2 20
TGTGCCAGCAGCTTTACGACAGGGGGCGACGAGCAGTACTTC CASSFTTGGDEQYF TRBJ2-7 few TRBV7-9 TRBD1 14
TGTGCCAGCAGCCCGTGGACAGGCGAGCGAAACACCATATATTTT CASSPWTGERNTIYF TRBJ1-3 NA TRBV14 TRBD1 15
TGCGCCAGCAGCCCGACGCTAGCGGGACTCCAAGAGACCCAGTACTTC CASSPTLAGLQETQYF TRBJ2-5 once TRBV4-1 TRBD2 16
TGTGCCAGCAGCGATCCGGGACAGGGGAACACCGGGGAGCTGTTTTTT CASSDPGQGNTGELFF TRBJ2-2 NA TRBV5-6 TRBD1 16
TGTGCCAGCAGCTTTCCGCCAGGGCCGGTCTATGGCTACACCTTC CASSFPPGPVYGYTF TRBJ1-2 NA TRBV7-2 NA 15
TGTGCCAGTAGTATCGGGATAACAGATACGCAGTATTTT CASSIGITDTQYF TRBJ2-3 NA TRBV19 NA 13
TGTGCCAGCGTGGGAAACACCATATATTTT CASVGNTIYF TRBJ1-3 NA TRBV19 NA 10
TGTGCCACCGGACAGGGAAAGTTGACTGGGGCCAACGTCCTGACTTTC CATGQGKLTGANVLTF TRBJ2-6 once TRBV19 TRBD1 16
TGTGCCAGCAGCTTAGGTGGGTGGGAGAGATCCGACAATGAGCAGTTCTTC CASSLGGWERSDNEQFF TRBJ2-1 NA TRBV11-3 NA 17
TGTGCCTCCAATGGACTAGCGGGAGCCTACAATGAGCAGTTCTTC CASNGLAGAYNEQFF TRBJ2-1 NA TRBV19 TRBD2 15
TGTGCCAGCAGTGACCCCCGGACAGGGAACGATTACAATGAGCAGTTCTTC CASSDPRTGNDYNEQFF TRBJ2-1 NA TRBV25-1 TRBD1 17
TGTGCCAGCAGTTACAAGACAGTTGGTGCGGTCGCTGAAGCTTTCTTT CASSYKTVGAVAEAFF TRBJ1-1 NA TRBV6-5 NA 16
TGTGCCAGCAGCATTATTTGGACTAGCGGGATCCACACCGGGGAGCTGTTTTTT CASSIIWTSGIHTGELFF TRBJ2-2 NA TRBV7-9 TRBD2 18
TGCGCCAGCAGCTTGGCACAGCCAGGTCCCGGAGGCTACACCTTC CASSLAQPGPGGYTF TRBJ1-2 NA TRBV5-1 NA 15
TGTGCCAGCAGCCTAACACAGGGTGTTAACTATGGCTACACCTTC CASSLTQGVNYGYTF TRBJ1-2 NA TRBV7-9 NA 15
TGCGCCAGCAGCTTTGACCGGGACAGGGGGTCCCCCCTCCAAGAGACCCAGTACTTC CASSFDRDRGSPLQETQYF TRBJ2-5 NA TRBV5-1 TRBD1 19
TGTGCCACCAGCAGCCCTCCCGGGAACAGGGGGAGTTTGGAGCAGTACTTC CATSSPPGNRGSLEQYF TRBJ2-7 NA TRBV15 TRBD1 17
TGTGCCAGCAGTTACTCGGTTTGGGAGATAGAGCAGTACTTC CASSYSVWEIEQYF TRBJ2-7 NA TRBV6-5 NA 14
TGTGCCAGCAGCCCCCGGGACAGGGCTAGAAACACCATATATTTT CASSPRDRARNTIYF TRBJ1-3 once TRBV6-5 TRBD1 15
TGTGCCAGCAGTTCCCTAGGTAGACAGACCAAAAACATTCAGTACTTC CASSSLGRQTKNIQYF TRBJ2-4 NA TRBV6-5 NA 16
TGCGCCAGCAGCCTGTTGGCAGGGGAAGGCACTGAAGCTTTCTTT CASSLLAGEGTEAFF TRBJ1-1 NA TRBV4-3 NA 15
TGTGCCAGCATCCCCGATTGGGACAGAGTTCGTTGCCTCGGGGAGCTGTTTTTT CASIPDWDRVRCLGELFF TRBJ2-2 NA TRBV21-1 NA 18
TGTGCCAGCAGCCCCCCCGGGACTAGCGGGGGGGGGTCGACAGATACGCAGTATTTT CASSPPGTSGGGSTDTQYF TRBJ2-3 once TRBV13 TRBD2 19
TGTGCCAGTAACCTACAGGGGTCTGGAAACACCATATATTTT CASNLQGSGNTIYF TRBJ1-3 NA TRBV19 TRBD1 14
TGTGCCAGCAGGCCCGCAGGGGTTGGCTATGGCTACACCTTC CASRPAGVGYGYTF TRBJ1-2 once TRBV6-5 NA 14
TGTGCCAGCAGCTTCACAGGGGTGAACACTGAAGCTTTCTTT CASSFTGVNTEAFF TRBJ1-1 NA TRBV11-2 TRBD1 14
TGTGCCTGGAGCATACAGGGAACCTATGGCTACACCTTC CAWSIQGTYGYTF TRBJ1-2 NA TRBV30 NA 13
TGCAGCGTTGACTTGACAGGGCGCCAGTTCTTC CSVDLTGRQFF TRBJ2-1 NA TRBV29-1 TRBD1 11
TGTGCCAGCAGTTACTCGAGCGGACAGGGAGGAAACACCATATATTTT CASSYSSGQGGNTIYF TRBJ1-3 NA TRBV6-5 TRBD1 16
TGTGCCAGCTCACAAGGGGTTGTCGAAGAGACCCAGTACTTC CASSQGVVEETQYF TRBJ2-5 NA TRBV18 NA 14
TGTGCCAGCAGTTACTCTTACAGGGCCTACGAGCAGTACTTC CASSYSYRAYEQYF TRBJ2-7 NA TRBV6-5 NA 14